A selection of T cell receptor beta chains follows, all from one sample in a study of T cells in Graves' hyperthyroidism and ophthalmopathy. One entry per CDR3 protein, called by TCRdb with MiXCR from the multiplex PCR reads. Here the sample spans 360,000 or so distinct CDR3 sequences, over 15% being singletons. Specimen: blood. These receptor sequences come from a woman aged 40 to 50 with Graves' ophthalmopathy. Each CDR3 is given without its conserved first and last residue.

J | V | CDR3
TRBJ2-7 | TRBV6-1 | ASTVSAVEQY
TRBJ1-5 | TRBV7-2 | ASSLGGRLFQPQH
TRBJ2-7 | TRBV27 | ASSSLGSGLYEQY
TRBJ2-5 | TRBV20-1 | SATNTARQETQY
TRBJ1-2 | TRBV6-5 | ASSYLGGYT
TRBJ1-2 | TRBV20-1 | RGGGSVRGYT
TRBJ2-5 | TRBV7-2 | ASLAGAPGTQY
TRBJ2-7 | TRBV11-2 | ASSLDSEQY
TRBJ2-2 | TRBV11-2 | ALSARNTGELF
TRBJ1-3 | TRBV28 | ASSFGQSSGNTIY
TRBJ1-2 | TRBV6-1 | ASRKTGQVIYGYT
TRBJ1-1 | TRBV13 | ASSSYTENTEAF
TRBJ1-1 | TRBV29-1 | SVGDSLYPLRTEAF
TRBJ2-1 | TRBV7-2 | ASSIPTSAKSYNEQF
TRBJ2-5 | TRBV4-2 | ASSQEAGGLKTQY
TRBJ2-2 | TRBV7-2 | ASSLAPRGRTGELF
TRBJ1-1 | TRBV7-9 | ASSLAGGYTEAF
TRBJ1-1 | TRBV12-3/TRBV12-4 | ASRRQGANMNTEAF
TRBJ2-7 | TRBV18 | ASSPTTGTVYEQY
TRBJ1-3 | TRBV29-1 | SVDMGASGNTIY
TRBJ2-7 | TRBV28 | ASTSNRGYEQY
TRBJ2-5 | TRBV28 | ASSQTWGFQETQY
TRBJ2-5 | TRBV20-1 | SARTTSGRDQETQY
TRBJ1-1 | TRBV12-3/TRBV12-4 | ASGRVAF
TRBJ2-5 | TRBV7-2 | ASSFSRGQTQY
TRBJ2-7 | TRBV6-2/TRBV6-3 | ASRPPGFLEQY
TRBJ2-7 | TRBV7-9 | ASSPRTGRYEQY
TRBJ2-7 | TRBV6-1 | ASSDVTGATYEQY
TRBJ1-5 | TRBV10-3 | AISESSGTSNQPQH
TRBJ2-7 | TRBV5-1 | ASRYGTGVFYEQY
TRBJ1-1 | TRBV20-1 | SASPQMNTEAF
TRBJ2-7 | TRBV7-6 | ASSLAGPWGGERSSYEQY
TRBJ2-7 | TRBV12-3/TRBV12-4 | ASNLSGPGSEQY
TRBJ1-2 | TRBV6-5 | ASSYYESYGYT
TRBJ2-5 | TRBV20-1 | SAGDRGGETQY
TRBJ1-2 | TRBV29-1 | SVAGLRYGYT
TRBJ1-2 | TRBV2 | ASSEGGDYGYT
TRBJ2-2 | TRBV2 | ASSATGADTGELF
TRBJ2-7 | TRBV28 | ASSLGLAGAWEQY
TRBJ1-5 | TRBV20-1 | SAARGQMIQPQH
TRBJ1-2 | TRBV28 | ASSLGTEIYGYT
TRBJ1-1 | TRBV29-1 | SAWDGGEAF
TRBJ1-2 | TRBV28 | ASSLKWGYGYT
TRBJ1-2 | TRBV12-3/TRBV12-4 | ASSLEDRGSGYT
TRBJ2-7 | TRBV7-9 | ASSPSTGTGGYEQY
TRBJ1-5 | TRBV19 | ASRGQGFSNQPQH
TRBJ2-2 | TRBV6-5 | ASSSGGQSTGELF
TRBJ1-1 | TRBV2 | ANRDPNTEAF
TRBJ2-2 | TRBV6-2/TRBV6-3 | AGAELPSGELF
TRBJ1-6 | TRBV11-1 | ASSQRQVSPLH
TRBJ1-5 | TRBV7-8 | ASSLGDASPQH
TRBJ2-3 | TRBV11-1 | ASSLTQGGIPPDTQY
TRBJ1-2 | TRBV6-2/TRBV6-3 | ASSFQEGVGYI
TRBJ2-7 | TRBV30 | AWSVGRTAAYEQY